This TCR beta chain stems from a study of a mutant IDH1 vaccine in newly diagnosed glioma (dated by TCRdb to 2020 to 2023). As for the study more broadly: Eight vaccinations were administered to patients in weeks 1, 3, 5, 7, 11, 15, 19 and 23, corresponding to visits V03 through V10. Vaccination was initiated 4-6 weeks after radiotherapy alone, or concurrently with temozolomide cycles in the chemotherapy-containing groups. Prior to enrollment, standard therapy consisting of radiotherapy alone, temozolomide alone, or radiochemotherapy with temozolomide had been administered to patients, with the combination being received by most patients. Peripheral blood was drawn at six visits: V03 (baseline), V05, V07, V10, V12 and V13. For exploratory analyses, 25 to 30 treated patients had longitudinal TCRB deep sequencing done wherever samples were available. Of the 32 patients who were treated, about 60% were male and around 40% were female, and the mean age was around 40 years.

Library creation used the immunoSEQ multiplex PCR assay. Following the manufacturer's protocol, the hsTCRB Kit was used to amplify rearranged TCR beta chain sequences. TCRB libraries were sequenced on an Illumina MiSeq. As for the original processing: The kit vendor's proprietary platform handled demultiplexing, trimming and gene mapping. Entries here come from immuneACCESS through TCRdb and include only in-frame sequences with V and J called. Some clones fail to appear in such tables; in the studies checked, an unresolved V gene covers under half of the shortfall, and the cause of the remainder is unknown. From that table come the V and J calls and clone size; the DNA was used to work out D and trimming. This sample is represented by 50,000 or so clones; approximately 78% of them were singletons. The ten largest make up around 1.8% of the sample. The germline V gene encodes CDR1 SEHNR and CDR2 FQNEAQ (reference sequence). The CDR3 covers 14 residues, taking in both the cysteine and the phenylalanine. Just the 42-base CDR3 DNA is kept, in frame starting at base 1. Trimming removed 6 bases from V and 4 bases from J; the gene matches leave 7 bases unexplained.

What the time point label conveys for this sample: week 5, during vaccination. Each vaccine dose was 300 ug of a 20-mer mutant IDH1 peptide in Montanide, given subcutaneously with topical imiquimod. The donors had newly diagnosed IDH1-mutant astrocytomas of WHO grade 3 or 4 that showed loss of nuclear ATRX. The samples were drawn from NOA16, a multicentre, single-arm, open-label phase I trial in Germany that tested a mutant IDH1 peptide vaccine in humans for the first time. Genomic DNA for TCRB sequencing was extracted from EDTA blood using the DNeasy Blood and Tissue Kit. This clone was counted only a few times. Its specific antigen is unknown. Per-base qualities were not stored, and no clone one base away is much larger. Study-level results and caveats: Pseudoprogression seemed to be unrelated to changes in the top peripheral T cell clonotypes found by TCRB sequencing. Immune responses induced by the vaccine were seen in over 80% of patients across multiple MHC alleles. According to the authors, sample limitations meant that analyses of patient blood samples could not be reproduced. Availability determined which PBMC samples were chosen for TCRB deep sequencing.

Recombination connected TRBV7-9 to TRBJ1-1, with 8 bases aligning to TRBD1. The sample in question was PBMCs, obtained from a glioma patient whose treatment included an IDH1 peptide vaccine. The receptor's source is a woman aged 40 to 50 with glioma. The DNA is as follows: TGTGCCAGCAGACCCGACAGGGGATCCACTGAAGCTTTCTTT. This gives the protein CASRPDRGSTEAFF.